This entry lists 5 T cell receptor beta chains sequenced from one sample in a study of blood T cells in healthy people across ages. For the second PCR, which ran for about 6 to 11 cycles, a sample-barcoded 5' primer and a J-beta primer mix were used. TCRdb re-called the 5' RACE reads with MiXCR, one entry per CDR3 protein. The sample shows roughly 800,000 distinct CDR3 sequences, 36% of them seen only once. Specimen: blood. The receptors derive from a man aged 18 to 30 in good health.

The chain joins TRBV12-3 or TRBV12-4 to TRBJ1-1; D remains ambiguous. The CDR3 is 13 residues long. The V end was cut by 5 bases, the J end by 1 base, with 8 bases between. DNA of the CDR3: TGTGCCAGCAGTGTAATAGGGAACACTGAAGCTTTCTTT. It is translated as CASSVIGNTEAFF.

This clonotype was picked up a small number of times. CDR3 region: CASSLESGYNEQFF. The CDR3 nucleotides are TGTGCCAGCAGCTTAGAGTCGGGGTACAATGAGCAGTTCTTC. This sequence joins TRBV11-2 and TRBJ2-1; the D gene is possibly TRBD2 (5 bases). The CDR3 extends over 14 amino acids. Germline V gene data show CDR1 as SGHAT and CDR2 as FQNNGV. V was shortened by 0 bases and J by 4 bases, with 7 bases between the two germline ends.

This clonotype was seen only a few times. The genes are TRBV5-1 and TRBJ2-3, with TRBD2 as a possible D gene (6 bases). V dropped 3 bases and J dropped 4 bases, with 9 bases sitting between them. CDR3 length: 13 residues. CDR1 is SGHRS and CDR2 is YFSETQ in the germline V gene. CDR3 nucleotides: TGCGCCAGCAGCTCGGGGGACCCAGATACGCAGTATTTT. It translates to CASSSGDPDTQYF.

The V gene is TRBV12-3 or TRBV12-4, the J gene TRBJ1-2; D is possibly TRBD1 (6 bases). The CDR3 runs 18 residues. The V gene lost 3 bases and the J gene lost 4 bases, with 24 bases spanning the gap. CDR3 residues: CASSFRVADSLARYGYTF. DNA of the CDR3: TGTGCCAGCAGTTTTAGAGTTGCGGACAGTTTGGCCCGCTATGGCTACACCTTC.

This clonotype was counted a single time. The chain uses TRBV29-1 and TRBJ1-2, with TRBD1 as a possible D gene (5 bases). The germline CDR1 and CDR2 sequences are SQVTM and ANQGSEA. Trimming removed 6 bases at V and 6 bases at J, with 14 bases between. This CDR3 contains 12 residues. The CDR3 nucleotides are TGCAGCGTCGGTCAAGGGGCCCATGGCTACACCTTC. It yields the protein CSVGQGAHGYTF. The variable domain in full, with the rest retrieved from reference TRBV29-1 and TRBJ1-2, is SAVISQKPSRDICQRGTSLTIQCQVDSQVTMMFWYRQQPGQSLTLIATANQGSEATYESGFVIDKFPISRPNLTFSTLTVSNMSPEDSSIYLCSVGQGAHGYTFGSGTRLTVV.